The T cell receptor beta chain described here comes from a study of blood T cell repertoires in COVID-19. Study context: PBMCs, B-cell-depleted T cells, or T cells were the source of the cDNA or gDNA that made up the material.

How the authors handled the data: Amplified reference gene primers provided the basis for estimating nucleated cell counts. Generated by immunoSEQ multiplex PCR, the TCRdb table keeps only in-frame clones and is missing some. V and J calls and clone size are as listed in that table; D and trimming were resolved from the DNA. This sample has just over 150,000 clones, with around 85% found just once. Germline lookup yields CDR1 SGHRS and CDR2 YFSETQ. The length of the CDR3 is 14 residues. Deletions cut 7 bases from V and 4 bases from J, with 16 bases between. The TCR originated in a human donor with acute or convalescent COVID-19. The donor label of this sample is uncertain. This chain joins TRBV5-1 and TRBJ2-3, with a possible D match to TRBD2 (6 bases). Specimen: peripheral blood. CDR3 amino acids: CASQEGPGADTQYF. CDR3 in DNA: TGCGCCAGCCAGGAGGGCCCGGGAGCAGATACGCAGTATTTT.